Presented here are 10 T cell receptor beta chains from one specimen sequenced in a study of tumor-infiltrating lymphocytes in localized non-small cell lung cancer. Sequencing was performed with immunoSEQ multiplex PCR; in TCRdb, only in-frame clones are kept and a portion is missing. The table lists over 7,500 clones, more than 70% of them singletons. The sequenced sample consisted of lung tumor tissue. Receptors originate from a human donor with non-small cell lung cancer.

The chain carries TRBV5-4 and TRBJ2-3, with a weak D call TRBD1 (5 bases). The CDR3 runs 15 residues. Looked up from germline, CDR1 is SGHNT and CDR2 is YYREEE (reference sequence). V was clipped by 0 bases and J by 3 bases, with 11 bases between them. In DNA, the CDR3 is TGTGCCAGCAGCTTGGGGGGCACCGGGACAGATACGCAGTATTTT. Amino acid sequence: CASSLGGTGTDTQYF.

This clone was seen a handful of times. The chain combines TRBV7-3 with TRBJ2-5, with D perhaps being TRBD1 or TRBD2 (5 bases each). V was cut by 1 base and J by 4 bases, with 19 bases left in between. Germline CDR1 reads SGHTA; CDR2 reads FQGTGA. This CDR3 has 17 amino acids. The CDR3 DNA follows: TGTGCCAGCAGCTTAATAGGGCCGGGGCTAGGCAGAGAGACCCAGTACTTC. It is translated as CASSLIGPGLGRETQYF. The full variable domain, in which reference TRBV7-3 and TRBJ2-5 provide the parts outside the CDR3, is GAGVSQTPSNKVTEKGKYVELRCDPISGHTALYWYRQSLGQGPEFLIYFQGTGAADDSGLPNDRFFAVRPEGSVSTLKIQRTERGDSAVYLCASSLIGPGLGRETQYFGPGTRLLVL.

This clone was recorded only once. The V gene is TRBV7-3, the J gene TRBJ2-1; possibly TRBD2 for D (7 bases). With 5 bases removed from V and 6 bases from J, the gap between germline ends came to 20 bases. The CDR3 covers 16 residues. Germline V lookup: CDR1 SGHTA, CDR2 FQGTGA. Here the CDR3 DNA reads TGTGCCAGCAGCACCCGCGGCGGGGGCTATGGCAATGAGCAGTTCTTC. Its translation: CASSTRGGGYGNEQFF.

This chain's CDR3 is CASSPTGRDEKLFF. The CDR3 nucleotides are TGTGCCAGCAGCCCTACAGGGAGGGATGAAAAACTGTTTTTT. J is TRBJ1-4 and V is TRBV7-2; the D gene is possibly TRBD1 (6 bases). CDR1 is SGHTA, CDR2 FQGNSA, per germline. The CDR3 runs to 14 residues. V lost 5 bases to trimming and J lost 6 bases, with 13 bases between them.

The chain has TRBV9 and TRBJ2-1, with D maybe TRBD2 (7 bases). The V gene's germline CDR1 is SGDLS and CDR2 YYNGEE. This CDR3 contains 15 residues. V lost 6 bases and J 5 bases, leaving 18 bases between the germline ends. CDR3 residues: CASTGGGALDNEQFF. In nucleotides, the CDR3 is TGTGCCAGCACTGGTGGGGGGGCTTTGGACAATGAGCAGTTCTTC.

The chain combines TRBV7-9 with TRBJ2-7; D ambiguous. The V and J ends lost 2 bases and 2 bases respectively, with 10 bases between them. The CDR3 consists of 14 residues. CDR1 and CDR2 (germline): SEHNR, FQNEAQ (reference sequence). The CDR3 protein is CASSLSQATYEQYF. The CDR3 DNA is TGTGCCAGCAGCTTATCGCAGGCGACCTACGAGCAGTACTTC.

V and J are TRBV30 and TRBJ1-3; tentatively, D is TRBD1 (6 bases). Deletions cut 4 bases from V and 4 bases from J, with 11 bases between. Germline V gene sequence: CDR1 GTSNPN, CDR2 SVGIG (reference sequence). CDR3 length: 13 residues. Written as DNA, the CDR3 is TGTGCCTGGACGCCGACAGGAGGAAACACCATATATTTT. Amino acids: CAWTPTGGNTIYF.

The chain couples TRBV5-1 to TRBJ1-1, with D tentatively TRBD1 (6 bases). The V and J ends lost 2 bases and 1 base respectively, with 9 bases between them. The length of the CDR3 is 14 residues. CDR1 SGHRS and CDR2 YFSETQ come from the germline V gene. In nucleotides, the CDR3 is TGCGCCAGCAGCTTCGCGGGGGCGAACACTGAAGCTTTCTTT. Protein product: CASSFAGANTEAFF.

The CDR3 DNA sequence: TGTGCCAGCAGCCAAGGCAGGGGTCCGTACGAGCAGTACTTC. This translates into CASSQGRGPYEQYF. The V gene is TRBV14, the J gene TRBJ2-7; D may be TRBD1 (6 bases). Germline V CDR1 and CDR2: SGHDN, FVKESK. CDR3 size: 14 residues. The V and J ends lost 1 base and 4 bases respectively, with 11 bases between them. Together with reference TRBV14 and TRBJ2-7, the CDR3 gives the full variable domain: EAGVTQFPSHSVIEKGQTVTLRCDPISGHDNLYWYRRVMGKEIKFLLHFVKESKQDESGMPNNRFLAERTGGTYSTLKVQPAELEDSGVYFCASSQGRGPYEQYFGPGTRLTVT.

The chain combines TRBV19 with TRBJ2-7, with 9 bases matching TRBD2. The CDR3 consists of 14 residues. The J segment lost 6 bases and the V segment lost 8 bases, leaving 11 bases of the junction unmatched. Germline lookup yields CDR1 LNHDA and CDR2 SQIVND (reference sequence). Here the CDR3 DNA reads TGTGCCAGTTGTAGCGGGAGAGATTTTAGCGAGCAGTACTTC. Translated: CASCSGRDFSEQYF.